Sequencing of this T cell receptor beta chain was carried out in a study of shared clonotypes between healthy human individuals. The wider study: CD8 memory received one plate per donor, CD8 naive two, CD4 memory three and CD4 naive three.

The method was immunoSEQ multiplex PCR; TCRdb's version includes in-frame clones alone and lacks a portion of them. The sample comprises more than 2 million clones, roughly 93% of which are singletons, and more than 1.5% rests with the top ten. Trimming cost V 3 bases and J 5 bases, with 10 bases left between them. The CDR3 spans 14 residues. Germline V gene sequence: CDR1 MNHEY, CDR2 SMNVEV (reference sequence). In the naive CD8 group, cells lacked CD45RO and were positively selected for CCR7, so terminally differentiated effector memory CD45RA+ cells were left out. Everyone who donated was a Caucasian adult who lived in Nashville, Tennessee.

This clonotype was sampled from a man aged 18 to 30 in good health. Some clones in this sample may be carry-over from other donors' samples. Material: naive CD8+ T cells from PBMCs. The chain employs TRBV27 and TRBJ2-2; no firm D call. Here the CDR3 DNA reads TGTGCCAGCAGTTTCGGAGCCTTTACCGGGGAGCTGTTTTTT. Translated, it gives CASSFGAFTGELFF.